This T cell receptor beta chain stems from a study of T cell changes during pregnancy in multiple sclerosis. Some clones are missing from TCRdb's copy, which holds only in-frame ones; the method was immunoSEQ multiplex PCR. Of about 71,000 clones in the sample, around 90% were seen once. Trimming removed 7 bases at V and 2 bases at J, with 24 bases between. The germline gives CDR1 SGHAT, CDR2 FQNNGV. CDR3 length: 17 residues. V gene TRBV11-2 combines with J gene TRBJ2-7, with D possibly TRBD1 on 5 matching bases. The sequences come from CD8+ T cells from peripheral blood mononuclear cells, collected before pregnancy. This TCR was sampled from a female donor with multiple sclerosis, enrolled in a pregnancy study. The CDR3 loop is CASIRPTKQVGPYEQYF. CDR3 nucleotide sequence: TGTGCCAGCATTAGGCCTACCAAACAGGTAGGGCCCTACGAGCAGTACTTC.